A selection of T cell receptor beta chains follows, all from one sample in a study of metastatic and nonmetastatic thyroid tumors. TCRdb re-analyzed the PCR reads using MiXCR. The table shows some 10,000 clones, with under 30% occurring only once. What was sequenced was tumor tissue. These receptors originate from a male donor with papillary thyroid cancer or a benign thyroid nodule (not recorded which). Some clones in this sample may be carry-over from other donors' samples. Each CDR3 is given with its conserved first and last residue. Each record gives: J gene, V gene, CDR3 protein.

>TRBJ1-2|TRBV6-2/TRBV6-3
CASTSGLFYGYTF
>TRBJ1-5|TRBV12-3/TRBV12-4
CASSFLNRPQHF
>TRBJ2-1|TRBV9
CASSSPLGDEQFF
>TRBJ2-5|TRBV6-2/TRBV6-3
CASSTPAGVGETQYF
>TRBJ2-2|TRBV20-1
CSVPSGSTGELFF
>TRBJ2-3|TRBV11-1
CASSLGVSRESTDTQYF
>TRBJ1-5|TRBV12-3/TRBV12-4
CVSSATGGLHSNQPQHF
>TRBJ2-5|TRBV5-8
CASSFGGAVIQETQYF
>TRBJ1-1|TRBV6-6
CASSYPTVNTEAFF
>TRBJ2-7|TRBV6-1
CASTGTSGGQYF
>TRBJ1-4|TRBV2
CASSETGGEKLFF
>TRBJ2-7|TRBV12-3/TRBV12-4
CASSLVAGRNEQYF
>TRBJ2-7|TRBV5-6
CASSLTGWEYEQYF
>TRBJ2-1|TRBV28
CASNLATFYNEQFF
>TRBJ2-7|TRBV28
CASSPRLGAGYEQYF
>TRBJ1-1|TRBV20-1
CSARSRYGNTEAFF
>TRBJ1-3|TRBV12-5
CASGWGEGNTIYF
>TRBJ1-1|TRBV20-1
CSATDRGRSDTEAFF
>TRBJ1-2|TRBV6-9
CASSYSDIKGYTF
>TRBJ2-3|TRBV20-1
CSADKDRGGRDTQYF
>TRBJ2-1|TRBV27
CASSSSLAGGPYNEQFF
>TRBJ2-4|TRBV29-1
CSVAGLAGVAVIQYF
>TRBJ1-1|TRBV7-2
CASSLPGNTEAFF
>TRBJ2-7|TRBV6-4
CASSEIYEQYF
>TRBJ2-3|TRBV19
CASRGGTDTQYF
>TRBJ2-5|TRBV7-2
CASSLMGACGGETQYF
>TRBJ1-6|TRBV7-9
CASSFLTGDNSPLHF
>TRBJ2-1|TRBV28
CATKRGTYNEQFF
>TRBJ2-7|TRBV7-8
CASSLVRDPSYEQYF
>TRBJ1-1|TRBV6-1
CVTLPDLDTEAFF
>TRBJ2-7|TRBV24-1
CATSDYGASGYEQYF
>TRBJ2-3|TRBV7-6
CASSPPTSSLDTQYF
>TRBJ2-7|TRBV3-1
CASSQSGGPAYEQYF
>TRBJ1-1|TRBV4-1
CASSRPAGAEAFF
>TRBJ1-1|TRBV6-1
CASSERPGFVLHTEAFF
>TRBJ1-1|TRBV20-1
CSADREGTEAFF
>TRBJ1-3|TRBV3-1
CASSRGTDSGNTIYF
>TRBJ1-6|TRBV6-1
CASTTSGKSPLHF
>TRBJ2-3|TRBV20-1
CSTCTSGGRYTQYF
>TRBJ2-7|TRBV29-1
CIVRTFGYEQYF
>TRBJ1-1|TRBV11-1
CASSRNRVAEAFF
>TRBJ2-1|TRBV6-5
CASSYLDRVNYNEQFF
>TRBJ1-2|TRBV24-1
CATSDSDIVRGYTF
>TRBJ2-5|TRBV7-9
CASSWGAQKTQYF
>TRBJ2-7|TRBV5-6
CASSFSGAYEQYF
>TRBJ2-1|TRBV3-1
CASSRDGSAYNEQFF
>TRBJ1-2|TRBV2
CASSGLGLYGYTF
>TRBJ2-7|TRBV12-3/TRBV12-4
CASGRTSGSYEQYF
>TRBJ2-2|TRBV11-2
CASSLDIGGMMTGELFF
>TRBJ2-3|TRBV6-1
CASRGTGGDTQYF
>TRBJ1-5|TRBV20-1
CSARKGRSQPQHF
>TRBJ1-2|TRBV6-4
CASSHGPGGYTF
>TRBJ2-7|TRBV27
CASSEDTPPGSEQYF
>TRBJ2-2|TRBV7-8
CASRDEGKDTGELFF
>TRBJ2-1|TRBV6-4
CASSDSTSGSNEQFF